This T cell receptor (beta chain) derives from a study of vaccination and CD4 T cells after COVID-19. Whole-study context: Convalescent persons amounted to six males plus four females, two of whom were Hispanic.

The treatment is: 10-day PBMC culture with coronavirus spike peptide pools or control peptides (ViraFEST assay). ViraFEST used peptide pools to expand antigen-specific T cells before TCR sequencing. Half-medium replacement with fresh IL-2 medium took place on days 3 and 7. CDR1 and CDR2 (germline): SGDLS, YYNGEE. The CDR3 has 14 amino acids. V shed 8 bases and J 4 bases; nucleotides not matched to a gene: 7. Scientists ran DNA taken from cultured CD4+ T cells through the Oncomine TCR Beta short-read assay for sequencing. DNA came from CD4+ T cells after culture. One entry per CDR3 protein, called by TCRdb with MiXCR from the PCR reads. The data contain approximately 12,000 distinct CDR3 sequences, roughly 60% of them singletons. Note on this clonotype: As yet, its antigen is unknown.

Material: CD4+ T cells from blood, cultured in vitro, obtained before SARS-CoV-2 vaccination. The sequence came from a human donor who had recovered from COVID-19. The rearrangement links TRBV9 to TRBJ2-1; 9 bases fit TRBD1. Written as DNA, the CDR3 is TGTGCCAGAGCCCGGACAGGGGATTACAATGAGCAGTTCTTC. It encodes CARARTGDYNEQFF.